This TCR beta chain was recovered during a study of cytomegalovirus exposure and HLA in healthy donors. Whole-study findings and limits: Immune exposure was documented only through CMV serostatus.

Turning to this clone: Its antigen remains unidentified.

The CDR3 sequence is 12 residues long. Germline CDR1 reads LNHDA; CDR2 reads SQIVND (reference sequence). The V and J ends lost 5 bases and 1 base respectively, with 3 bases between them. The PCR ran on 60 Vbeta and 13 Jbeta primers. The table came from immunoSEQ multiplex PCR; TCRdb's copy has only in-frame clones and leaves some out. The sample lists about 31,000 clones, around 70% occurring once. The receptor comes from a man aged 40-50 years in good health and CMV-seropositive. The genes are TRBV19 and TRBJ1-3; D gene unclear. Sequences were obtained from PBMCs. The CDR3 DNA sequence: TGTGCCAGTAGTGAGTCTGGAAACACCATATATTTT. As protein: CASSESGNTIYF.